The clone carrying this T cell receptor beta chain was counted many times. Amplification of TCR beta CDR3 regions used RNA transcripts. The library came from an HTBI-primed first-round RT-PCR and a second-round multiplex PCR. One entry per CDR3 protein results from TCRdb running MiXCR on the multiplex PCR reads. The sample contains approximately 480,000 distinct CDR3 sequences, approximately 15% of which appear only once. There are 13 residues in the CDR3. Germline V gene data show CDR1 as MNHEY and CDR2 as SVGAGI. The V gene lost 4 bases and the J gene lost 7 bases, with 11 bases spanning the gap. The data are from a study of Graves' ophthalmopathy and Graves' hyperthyroidism.

The chain couples TRBV6-5 to TRBJ1-5; no definite D call. Sample: blood. The receptor comes from a woman in her twenties or thirties with Graves' ophthalmopathy. In DNA form, the CDR3 reads TGTGCCAGCAGTTGGGATAGGAGGCAGCCCCAGCATTTT. Translated, it gives CASSWDRRQPQHF.